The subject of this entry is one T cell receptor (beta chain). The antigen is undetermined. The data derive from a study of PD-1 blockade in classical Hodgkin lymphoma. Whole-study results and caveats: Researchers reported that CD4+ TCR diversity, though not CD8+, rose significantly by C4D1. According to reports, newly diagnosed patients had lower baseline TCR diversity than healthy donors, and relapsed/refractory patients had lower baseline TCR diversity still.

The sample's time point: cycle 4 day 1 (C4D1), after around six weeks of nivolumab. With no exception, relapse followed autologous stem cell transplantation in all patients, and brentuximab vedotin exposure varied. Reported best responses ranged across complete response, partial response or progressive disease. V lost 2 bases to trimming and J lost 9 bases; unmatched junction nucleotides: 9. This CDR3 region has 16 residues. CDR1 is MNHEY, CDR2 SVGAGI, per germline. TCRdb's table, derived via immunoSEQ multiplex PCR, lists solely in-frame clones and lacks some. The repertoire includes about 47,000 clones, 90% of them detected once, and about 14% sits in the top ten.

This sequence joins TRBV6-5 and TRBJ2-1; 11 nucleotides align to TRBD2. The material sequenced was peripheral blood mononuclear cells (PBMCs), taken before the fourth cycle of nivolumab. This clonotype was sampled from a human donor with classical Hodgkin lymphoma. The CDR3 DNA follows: TGTGCCAGCAGTTACGGAACTAGCGGGAGTTTCGTTGAGCAGTTCTTC. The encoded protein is CASSYGTSGSFVEQFF.